Reported below is one TCR beta chain. Its target is unknown. This sample stems from a study of CD8 T cells in Susac syndrome. The authors reverse transcribed about 0.45 to 1 ug RNA with random hexamers. The authors amplified TCR beta CDR3 across 54 Vbeta and 13 Jbeta using immunoSEQ multiplex PCR. TCRdb redid the calling of the immunoSEQ multiplex PCR reads with MiXCR, one entry per CDR3 protein. The sample yields 150,000 to 200,000 distinct CDR3 sequences, 90% to 97% seen once. Sequencing of TCR beta was undertaken in CD8+ and CD4+ T cells derived from blood. The CDR3 covers 13 residues. V lost 5 bases to trimming and J lost 5 bases; unmatched junction nucleotides: 5. CDR1 and CDR2 (germline): SQVTM, ANQGSEA. Study-wide results and caveats: It was acknowledged in the study that its TCR sequencing and HLA analysis involved a relatively small number of individuals.

This sequence was found in a human donor with multiple sclerosis. The sequencing input was CD4+ T cells from PBMCs. The V and J genes are TRBV29-1 and TRBJ1-1; the match to TRBD1 covers 10 bases. The CDR3 reads CSVRQGAGTEAFF. The CDR3 nucleotides read TGCAGCGTTAGACAGGGGGCTGGGACTGAAGCTTTCTTT.